This section outlines one T cell receptor beta chain sequence together with its context. No antigen is known for it. RNA transcripts served as the template for amplifying TCR beta CDR3 regions. During a first-round RT-PCR of the TCR CDR3, the HTBI primer set was used. In TCRdb, the multiplex PCR reads were re-called with MiXCR into one record per CDR3 protein. The sample has roughly 520,000 distinct CDR3 sequences, around 24% seen once; the top ten hold roughly 10%. Germline V gene sequence: CDR1 SNHLY, CDR2 FYNNEI. The V and J ends lost 1 base and 6 bases respectively, with 12 bases between them. The length of the CDR3 is 15 residues. This entry comes from a study of T cells in Graves' hyperthyroidism and ophthalmopathy. The wider study: It was at initial diagnosis, before any treatment, that peripheral blood was collected. Overall study findings and caveats: Appearing also in blood were most of the thyroid clonotypes expanded above 0.001.

Sample: blood. The sequence derives from a woman in her twenties or thirties with Graves' ophthalmopathy. The V call is TRBV2, the J call TRBJ1-4; TRBD1 might be the D (5 bases). The CDR3 region has the DNA TGTGCCAGCAGTGAAGGGGGCGTGGGGTATGAAAAACTGTTTTTT. This encodes CASSEGGVGYEKLFF.